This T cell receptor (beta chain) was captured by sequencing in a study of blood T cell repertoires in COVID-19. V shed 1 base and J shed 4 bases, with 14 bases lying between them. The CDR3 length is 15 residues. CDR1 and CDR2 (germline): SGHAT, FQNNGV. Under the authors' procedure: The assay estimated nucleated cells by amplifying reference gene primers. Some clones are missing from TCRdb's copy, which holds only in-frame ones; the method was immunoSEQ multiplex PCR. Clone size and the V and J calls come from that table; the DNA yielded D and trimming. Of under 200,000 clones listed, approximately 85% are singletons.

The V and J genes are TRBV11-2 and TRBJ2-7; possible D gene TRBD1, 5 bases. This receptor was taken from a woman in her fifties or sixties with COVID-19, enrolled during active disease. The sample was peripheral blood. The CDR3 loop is CASSLALGHPYEQYV. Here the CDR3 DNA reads TGTGCCAGCAGCTTAGCGCTCGGACACCCTTACGAGCAGTACGTC.